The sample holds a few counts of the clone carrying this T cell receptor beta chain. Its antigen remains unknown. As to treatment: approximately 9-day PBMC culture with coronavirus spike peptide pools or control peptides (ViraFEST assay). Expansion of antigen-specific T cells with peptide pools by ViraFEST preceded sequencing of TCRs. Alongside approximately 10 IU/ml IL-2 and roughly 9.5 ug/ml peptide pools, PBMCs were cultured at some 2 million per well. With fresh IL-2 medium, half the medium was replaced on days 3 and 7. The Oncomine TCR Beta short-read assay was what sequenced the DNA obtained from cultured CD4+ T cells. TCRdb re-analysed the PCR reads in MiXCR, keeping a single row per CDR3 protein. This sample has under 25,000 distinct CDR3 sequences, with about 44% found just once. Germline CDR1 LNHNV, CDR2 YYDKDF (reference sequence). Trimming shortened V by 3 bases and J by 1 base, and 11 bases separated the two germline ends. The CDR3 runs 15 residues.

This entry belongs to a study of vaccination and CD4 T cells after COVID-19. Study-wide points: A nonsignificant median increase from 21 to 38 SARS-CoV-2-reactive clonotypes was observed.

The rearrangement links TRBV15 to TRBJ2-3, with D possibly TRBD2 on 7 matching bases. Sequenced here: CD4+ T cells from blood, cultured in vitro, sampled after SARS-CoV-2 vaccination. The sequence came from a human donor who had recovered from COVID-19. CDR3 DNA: TGTGCCACCAGCAGTTGGGGGGGCGGCACAGATACGCAGTATTTT. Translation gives CATSSWGGGTDTQYF.